This T cell receptor beta chain was retrieved from a study of shared clonotypes between healthy human individuals. A remark on this clone: Antigen specificity is unknown.

Broader study findings: Between several donors, naive CD4 clonotypes were shared at a level of roughly 5.5%.

Sequencing was performed with immunoSEQ multiplex PCR; in TCRdb, only in-frame clones are kept and a portion is missing. The sample includes 1.5 million to 2.5 million clones, roughly 94% of them seen just once. CD45RO-negative cells were positively selected for CCR7, leaving out terminally differentiated effector memory CD45RA+ cells. The CDR3 spans 16 residues. CDR1 is MNHNY, CDR2 SVGAGI, per germline (reference sequence). J was trimmed by 4 bases and V by 0 bases; bases with no gene match: 6. Input material: naive CD8+ T cells sorted from blood. The chain employs TRBV6-6 and TRBJ1-3, with 7 bases lining up with TRBD1. This receptor was taken from a man younger than 35 in good health. The CDR3 bases are TGTGCCAGCAGTTACTCGGTAGGGGGCGTCGGAAACACCATATATTTT. This encodes CASSYSVGGVGNTIYF.